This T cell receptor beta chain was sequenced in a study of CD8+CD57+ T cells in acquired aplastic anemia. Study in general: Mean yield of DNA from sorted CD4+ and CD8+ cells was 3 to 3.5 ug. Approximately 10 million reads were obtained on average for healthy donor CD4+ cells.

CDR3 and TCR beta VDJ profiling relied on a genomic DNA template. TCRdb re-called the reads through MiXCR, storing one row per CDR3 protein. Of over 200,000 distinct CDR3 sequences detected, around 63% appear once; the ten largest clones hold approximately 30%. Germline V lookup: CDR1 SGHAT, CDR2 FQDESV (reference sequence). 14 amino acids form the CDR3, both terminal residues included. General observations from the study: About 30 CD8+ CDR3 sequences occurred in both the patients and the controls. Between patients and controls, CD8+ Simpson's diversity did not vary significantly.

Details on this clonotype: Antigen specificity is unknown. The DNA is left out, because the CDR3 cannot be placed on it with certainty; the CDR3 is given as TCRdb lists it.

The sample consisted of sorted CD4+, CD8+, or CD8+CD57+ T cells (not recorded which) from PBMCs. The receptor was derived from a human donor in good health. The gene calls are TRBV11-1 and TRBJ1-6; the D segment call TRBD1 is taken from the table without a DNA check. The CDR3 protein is CAGSFGRGNSPLHF.